This TCR beta chain was observed in a study of beta chain features in type 1 diabetes. CDR1 and CDR2 (germline): MGHRA, YSYEKL. The V end lost 3 bases, the J end lost 4 bases, and 15 bases lay between the germline ends. The CDR3 has 15 residues. What was sequenced were expressed TCRB transcripts, since all of the isolated RNA had been reverse transcribed. Libraries were prepared by immunoSEQ multiplex PCR; TCRdb keeps only in-frame clonotypes and omits some of them. Of under 900,000 clones listed, about a sixth are singletons. V and J are TRBV4-1 and TRBJ2-5, with no clear D. The sample comprised naive CD4+ T cells from blood. The origin of this receptor is a woman aged 18 to 35 in good health. This CDR3 reads CASSQVGRKGETQYF. The CDR3 nucleotides read TGCGCCAGCAGCCAGGTCGGACGGAAGGGAGAGACCCAGTACTTC.